This T cell receptor beta chain was observed in a study of T cell repertoires in cytomegalovirus infection. TCRdb ran MiXCR on the reads and lists one entry per CDR3 protein. This sample yields fewer than 550,000 distinct CDR3 sequences, of which 30% to 40% are seen a single time; roughly 13% belongs to the top ten. The germline V gene has CDR1 MNHEY and CDR2 SMNVEV (reference sequence). V lost 6 bases, J lost 4 bases, and 13 bases lay in between. The CDR3 extends over 13 amino acids. This clonotype was counted between two and nine times. The sample taken for sequencing was PBMCs. The J gene is TRBJ2-7, the V gene TRBV27, with a tentative D call TRBD2 (5 bases). The TCR sequence derives from a human donor in good health (CMV status not recorded). Some clones in this sample may be carry-over from other donors' samples. CDR3 DNA: TGTGCCAGCAGATCTGGTGGGAGATACGAGCAGTACTTC. Translation: CASRSGGRYEQYF.